Listed below are T cell receptor beta chains from one sample, sequenced in a study of a mutant IDH1 vaccine in newly diagnosed glioma. Data came from immunoSEQ multiplex PCR; TCRdb stores just in-frame clones and leaves some out. The sample consists of around 78,000 clones, approximately 85% of them appearing once. For these TCRs, the target antigens are not known. The sample here was PBMCs, taken from a glioma patient whose treatment included an IDH1 peptide vaccine. These receptors were obtained from a man aged 30 to 45 with glioma. Some clones in this sample may be carry-over from other donors' samples. The CDR3 runs from the conserved cysteine through the conserved F or W. Fields, in order: J gene, V gene, clone size, D gene, CDR3 protein, CDR3 DNA. D genes are given only for firm matches. A clone size is listed for some rows: how often the clone was seen (once, few, many), or a class if it is expanded.

>TRBJ1-1|TRBV5-8|once|-
CASRTGRNTEAFF
TGTGCCAGCAGAACAGGGAGGAACACTGAAGCTTTCTTT
>TRBJ2-3|TRBV7-8|-|-
CASSLVGDKDTQYF
TGTGCCAGCAGCTTAGTAGGGGATAAAGATACGCAGTATTTT
>TRBJ1-2|TRBV10-3|-|-
CAISAQGGRHGYTF
TGTGCCATCAGTGCCCAGGGTGGTAGGCATGGCTACACCTTC
>TRBJ1-1|TRBV2|-|-
CASRTANTEAFF
TGTGCCAGCAGGACAGCCAACACTGAAGCTTTCTTT
>TRBJ1-2|TRBV2|-|-
CASSEWDGYTF
TGTGCCAGCAGTGAATGGGATGGCTACACCTTC
>TRBJ1-2|TRBV9|few|-
CASSVATGGYGYTF
TGTGCCAGCAGCGTAGCGACGGGGGGCTATGGCTACACCTTC
>TRBJ2-2|TRBV5-4|-|TRBD1
CASSLDRGYSGELFF
TGTGCCAGCAGCCTAGACAGGGGATACTCCGGGGAGCTGTTTTTT
>TRBJ2-3|TRBV27|-|TRBD2
CASSLGGGMADTQYF
TGTGCCAGCAGTTTGGGCGGGGGGATGGCAGATACGCAGTATTTT
>TRBJ2-1|TRBV11-2|-|-
CASSLRRGVPYNEQFF
TGTGCCAGCAGCTTACGAAGGGGCGTCCCCTACAATGAGCAGTTCTTC
>TRBJ1-2|TRBV28|-|-
CASSLKRTDGYTF
TGTGCCAGCAGTTTAAAGAGGACGGATGGCTACACCTTC
>TRBJ2-5|TRBV28|-|-
CASSLAPQRQETQYF
TGTGCCAGCAGTTTAGCCCCCCAGCGGCAAGAGACCCAGTACTTC
>TRBJ2-2|TRBV7-8|-|TRBD1
CASSFGTGFGGELFF
TGTGCCAGCAGCTTCGGGACAGGGTTTGGCGGGGAGCTGTTTTTT
>TRBJ2-3|TRBV15|-|-
CATSRKWGITDTQYF
TGTGCCACCAGCAGGAAGTGGGGGATCACAGATACGCAGTATTTT
>TRBJ1-1|TRBV25-1|few|-
CASSRGGYTEAFF
TGTGCCAGCAGCCGGGGGGGGTACACTGAAGCTTTCTTT
>TRBJ1-2|TRBV7-9|once|-
CASSLAGFQDGYTF
TGTGCCAGCAGCTTAGCAGGGTTTCAGGATGGCTACACCTTC
>TRBJ2-1|TRBV19|-|TRBD2
CASRTSGTTFYNEQFF
TGTGCCAGTAGGACGTCCGGGACTACTTTCTACAATGAGCAGTTCTTC
>TRBJ1-1|TRBV5-1|-|-
CASSFRTANWNTEAFF
TGCGCCAGCAGCTTCCGGACAGCGAATTGGAACACTGAAGCTTTCTTT
>TRBJ1-1|TRBV27|once|TRBD1
CASRDRRGSEAFF
TGTGCCAGCAGGGACAGGCGGGGGTCTGAAGCTTTCTTT
>TRBJ2-3|TRBV11-1|-|-
CASSLDGGHTQYF
TGTGCCAGCAGCTTAGACGGGGGGCATACGCAGTATTTT
>TRBJ2-5|TRBV7-2|-|-
CASSFVAETQYF
TGTGCCAGCAGCTTCGTAGCGGAGACCCAGTACTTC
>TRBJ1-6|TRBV5-8|-|-
CASSLQGSYNSPLHF
TGTGCCAGCAGCTTGCAGGGAAGCTATAATTCACCCCTCCACTTT
>TRBJ2-6|TRBV2|-|-
CASSDRTGANVLTF
TGTGCCAGCAGTGACAGAACTGGGGCCAACGTCCTGACTTTC
>TRBJ1-1|TRBV7-9|-|-
CASSLEVGNTEAFF
TGTGCCAGCAGCTTAGAGGTGGGGAACACTGAAGCTTTCTTT
>TRBJ2-2|TRBV5-6|few|TRBD1
CASSLRTGYPGELFF
TGTGCCAGCAGCTTAAGGACAGGGTATCCCGGGGAGCTGTTTTTT
>TRBJ1-1|TRBV18|-|TRBD1
CASSDFKGGLMNTEAFF
TGTGCCAGCTCAGACTTCAAAGGGGGCTTGATGAACACTGAAGCTTTCTTT